The sequence of this TCR beta chain was determined in a study of STAT5B mutations in CD4+ large granular lymphocyte leukemia. Study findings and constraints: TRBV06-family usage was enriched in top patient clones (8/27) versus controls (2/35). Without putative leukemic clones, patient CD4-sorted repertoires remained more clonal than healthy CD4+ repertoires. Less than 30% of private leukemic clonotypes occurred rarely in other patients' non-leukemic repertoires.

Germline trimming cut 5 bases from V and 1 base from J; bases unmatched to any gene: 6. Germline V gene lookup returns CDR1 MDHEN and CDR2 SYDVKM. The CDR3 covers 16 residues. The assay was run at survey level. Method: immunoSEQ multiplex PCR; TCRdb's copy keeps in-frame clones and lacks some. This sample yields approximately 40,000 clones, of which about 81% are seen a single time; approximately 0.32% belongs to the top ten. In regard to this clone: Its antigen remains unknown.

This chain uses TRBV28 with TRBJ1-3, with 9 nucleotides matching TRBD1. Sequenced input: CD4+ T cells from blood buffy coats. The sequence was collected from a human donor in good health. The DNA of the CDR3 is TGTGCCAGCAGTCAAAACAGGGGGCTTTCTGGAAACACCATATATTTT. Translated, it gives CASSQNRGLSGNTIYF.